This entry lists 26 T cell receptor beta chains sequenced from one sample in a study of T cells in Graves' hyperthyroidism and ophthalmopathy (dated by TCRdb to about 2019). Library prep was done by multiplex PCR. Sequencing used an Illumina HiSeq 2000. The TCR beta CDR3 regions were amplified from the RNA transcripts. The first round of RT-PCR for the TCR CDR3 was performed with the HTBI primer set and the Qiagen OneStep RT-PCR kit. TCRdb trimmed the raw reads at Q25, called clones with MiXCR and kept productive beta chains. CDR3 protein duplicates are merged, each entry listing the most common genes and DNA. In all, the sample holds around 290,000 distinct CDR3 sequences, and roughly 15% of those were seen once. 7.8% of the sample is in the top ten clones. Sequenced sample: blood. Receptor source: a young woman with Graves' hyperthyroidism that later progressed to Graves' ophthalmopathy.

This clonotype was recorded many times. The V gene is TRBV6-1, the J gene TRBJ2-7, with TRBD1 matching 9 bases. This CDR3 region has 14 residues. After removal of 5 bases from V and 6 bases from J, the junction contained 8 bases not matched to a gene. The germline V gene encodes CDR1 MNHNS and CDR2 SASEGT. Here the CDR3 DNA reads TGTGCCAGCAGTCGCGGGACAGGGTATGGCGAGCAGTACTTC. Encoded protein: CASSRGTGYGEQYF.

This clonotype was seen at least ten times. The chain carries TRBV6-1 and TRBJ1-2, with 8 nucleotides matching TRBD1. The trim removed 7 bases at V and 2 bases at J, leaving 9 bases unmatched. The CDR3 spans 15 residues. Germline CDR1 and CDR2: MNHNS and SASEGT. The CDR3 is CASTGRGLGNYGYTF. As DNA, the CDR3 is TGTGCCAGCACGGGCAGGGGGCTCGGAAACTATGGCTACACCTTC.

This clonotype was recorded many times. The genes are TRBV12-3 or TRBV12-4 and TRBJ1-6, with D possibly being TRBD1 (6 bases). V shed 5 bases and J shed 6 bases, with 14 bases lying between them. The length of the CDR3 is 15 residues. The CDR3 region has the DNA TGTGCCAGCAGTGAACAGGGACGGGGTAATTCACCCCTCCACTTT. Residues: CASSEQGRGNSPLHF.

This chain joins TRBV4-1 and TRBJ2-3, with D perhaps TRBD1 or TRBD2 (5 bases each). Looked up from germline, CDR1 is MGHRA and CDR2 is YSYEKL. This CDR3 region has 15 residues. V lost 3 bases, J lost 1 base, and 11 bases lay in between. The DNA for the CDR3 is TGCGCCAGCAGCCAGGCTGGGGACGGCACAGATACGCAGTATTTT. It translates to CASSQAGDGTDTQYF.

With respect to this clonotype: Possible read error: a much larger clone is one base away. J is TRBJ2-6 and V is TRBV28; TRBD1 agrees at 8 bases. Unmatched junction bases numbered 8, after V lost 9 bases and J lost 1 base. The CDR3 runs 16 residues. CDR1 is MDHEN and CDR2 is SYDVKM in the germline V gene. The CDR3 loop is CASVTGAESGANVLTF. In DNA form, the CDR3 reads TGTGCCAGTGTGACAGGGGCGGAGTCTGGGGCCAACGTCCTGACTTTC. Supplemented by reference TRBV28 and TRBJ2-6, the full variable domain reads DVKVTQSSRYLVKRTGEKVFLECVQDMDHENMFWYRQDPGLGLRLIYFSYDVKMKEKGDIPEGYSVSREKKERFSLILESASTNQTSMYLCASVTGAESGANVLTFGAGSRLTVL.

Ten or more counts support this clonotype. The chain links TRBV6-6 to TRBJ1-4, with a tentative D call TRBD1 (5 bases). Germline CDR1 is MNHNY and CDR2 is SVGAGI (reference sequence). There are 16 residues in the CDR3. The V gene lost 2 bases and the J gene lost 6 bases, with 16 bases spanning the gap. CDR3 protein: CASSYKSGGGDEKLFF. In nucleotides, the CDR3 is TGTGCCAGCAGTTACAAGAGTGGGGGAGGCGATGAAAAACTGTTTTTT.

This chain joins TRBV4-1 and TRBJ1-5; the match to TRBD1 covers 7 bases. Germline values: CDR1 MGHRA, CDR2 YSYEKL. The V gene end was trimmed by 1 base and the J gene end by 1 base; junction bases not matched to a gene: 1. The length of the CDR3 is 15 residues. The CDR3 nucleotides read TGCGCCAGCAGCCAAGGGGACAGAAGCAATCAGCCCCAGCATTTT. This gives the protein CASSQGDRSNQPQHF.

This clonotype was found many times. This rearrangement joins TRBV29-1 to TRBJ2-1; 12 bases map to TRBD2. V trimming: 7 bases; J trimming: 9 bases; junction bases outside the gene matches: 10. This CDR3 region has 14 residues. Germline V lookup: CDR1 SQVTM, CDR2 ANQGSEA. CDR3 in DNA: TGCAGCGCTCCCCGGGCTAGCGGGAGGGCTGAGCAGTTCTTC. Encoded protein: CSAPRASGRAEQFF.

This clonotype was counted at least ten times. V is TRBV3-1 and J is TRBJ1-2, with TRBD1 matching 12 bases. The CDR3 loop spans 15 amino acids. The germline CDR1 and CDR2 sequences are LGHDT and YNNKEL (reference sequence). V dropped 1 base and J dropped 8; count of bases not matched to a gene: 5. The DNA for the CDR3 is TGTGCCAGCAGCCAAGTGGGGACAGGGGGCGACGGCTACACCTTC. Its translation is CASSQVGTGGDGYTF.

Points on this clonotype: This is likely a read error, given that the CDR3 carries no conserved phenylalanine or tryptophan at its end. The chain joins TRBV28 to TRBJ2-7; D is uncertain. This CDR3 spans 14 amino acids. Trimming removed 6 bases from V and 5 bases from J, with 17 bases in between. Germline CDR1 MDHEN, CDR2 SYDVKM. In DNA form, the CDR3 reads TGTGCCAGCAGCCCTCCTGGAGTAAACAACGAGCAGTACTCC. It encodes CASSPPGVNNEQYS.

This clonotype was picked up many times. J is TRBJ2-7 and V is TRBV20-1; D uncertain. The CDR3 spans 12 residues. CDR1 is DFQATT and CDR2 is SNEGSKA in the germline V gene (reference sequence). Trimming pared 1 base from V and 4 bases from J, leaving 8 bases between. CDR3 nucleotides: TGCAGTGCTAGAGCATGGGAATACGAGCAGTACTTC. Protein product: CSARAWEYEQYF.

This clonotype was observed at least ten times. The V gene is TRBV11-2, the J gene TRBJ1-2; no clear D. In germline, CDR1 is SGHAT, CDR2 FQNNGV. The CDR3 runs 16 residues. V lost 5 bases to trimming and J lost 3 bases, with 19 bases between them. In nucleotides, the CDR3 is TGTGCCAGCAGCCTCATTAAGGACCCTTGGGACTATGGCTACACCTTC. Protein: CASSLIKDPWDYGYTF.

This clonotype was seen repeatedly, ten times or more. CDR3 region: CSAVEGKGPLASLQETQYF. Written as DNA, the CDR3 is TGCAGTGCTGTAGAGGGGAAGGGCCCGCTAGCGTCGCTCCAAGAGACCCAGTACTTC. The chain employs TRBV20-1 and TRBJ2-5; possible D gene TRBD2, 6 bases. Trimming removed 5 bases from V and 1 base from J, with 29 bases in between. Germline CDR1 and CDR2: DFQATT and SNEGSKA (reference sequence). The CDR3 totals 19 residues.

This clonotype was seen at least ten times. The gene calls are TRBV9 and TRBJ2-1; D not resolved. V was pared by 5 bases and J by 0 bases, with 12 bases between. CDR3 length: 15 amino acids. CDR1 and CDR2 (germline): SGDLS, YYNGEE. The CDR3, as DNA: TGTGCCAGCAGTCCCGAACCGAGCTCCTACAATGAGCAGTTCTTC. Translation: CASSPEPSSYNEQFF.

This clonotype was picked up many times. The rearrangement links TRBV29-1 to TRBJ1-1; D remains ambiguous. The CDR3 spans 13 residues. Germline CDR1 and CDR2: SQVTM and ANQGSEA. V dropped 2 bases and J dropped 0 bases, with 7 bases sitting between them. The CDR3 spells CSVEIQLNTEAFF. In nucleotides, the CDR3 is TGCAGCGTTGAAATCCAGCTGAACACTGAAGCTTTCTTT.

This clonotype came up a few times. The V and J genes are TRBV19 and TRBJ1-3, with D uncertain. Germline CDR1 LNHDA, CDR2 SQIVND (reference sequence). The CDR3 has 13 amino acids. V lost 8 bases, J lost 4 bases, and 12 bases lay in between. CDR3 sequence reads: CASAYGPGNTIYF. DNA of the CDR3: TGTGCCAGTGCCTACGGTCCGGGAAACACCATATATTTT.

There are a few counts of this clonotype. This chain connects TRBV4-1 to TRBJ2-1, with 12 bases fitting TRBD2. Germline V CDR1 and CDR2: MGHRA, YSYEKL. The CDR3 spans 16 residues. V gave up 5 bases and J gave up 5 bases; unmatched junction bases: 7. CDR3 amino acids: CASSRPRTSGDNEQFF. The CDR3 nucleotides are TGCGCCAGCAGCAGGCCGAGGACTAGCGGGGACAATGAGCAGTTCTTC.

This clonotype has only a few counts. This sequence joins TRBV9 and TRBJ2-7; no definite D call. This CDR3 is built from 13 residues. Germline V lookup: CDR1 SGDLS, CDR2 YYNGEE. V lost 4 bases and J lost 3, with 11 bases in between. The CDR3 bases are TGTGCCAGCAGCCCCCGAAGTGGCTACGAGCAGTACTTC. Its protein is CASSPRSGYEQYF. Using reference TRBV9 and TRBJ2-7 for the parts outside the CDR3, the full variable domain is DSGVTQTPKHLITATGQRVTLRCSPRSGDLSVYWYQQSLDQGLQFLIQYYNGEERAKGNILERFSAQQFPDLHSELNLSSLELGDSALYFCASSPRSGYEQYFGPGTRLTVT.

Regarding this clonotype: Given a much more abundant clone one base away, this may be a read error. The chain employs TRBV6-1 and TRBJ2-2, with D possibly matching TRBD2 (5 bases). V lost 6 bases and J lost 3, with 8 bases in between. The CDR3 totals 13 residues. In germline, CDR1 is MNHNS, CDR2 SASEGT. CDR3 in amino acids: CASRLEHTGELFF. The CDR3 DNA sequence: TGTGCCAGCAGACTAGAGCACACCGGGGAGCTGTTTTTT.

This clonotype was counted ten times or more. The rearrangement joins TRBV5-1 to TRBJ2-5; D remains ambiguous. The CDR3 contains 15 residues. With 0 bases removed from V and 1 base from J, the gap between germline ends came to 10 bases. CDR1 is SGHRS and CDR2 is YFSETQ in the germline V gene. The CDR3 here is CASSLGHNSQETQYF. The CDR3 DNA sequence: TGCGCCAGCAGCTTGGGGCACAACTCCCAAGAGACCCAGTACTTC.

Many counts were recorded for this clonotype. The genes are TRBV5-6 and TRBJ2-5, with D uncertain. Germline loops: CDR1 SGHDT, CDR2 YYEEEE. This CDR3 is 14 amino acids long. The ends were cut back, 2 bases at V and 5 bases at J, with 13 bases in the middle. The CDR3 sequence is CASSFTPELETQYF. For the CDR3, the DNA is TGTGCCAGCAGCTTTACCCCAGAACTCGAGACCCAGTACTTC. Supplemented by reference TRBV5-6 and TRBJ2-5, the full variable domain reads DAGVTQSPTHLIKTRGQQVTLRCSPKSGHDTVSWYQQALGQGPQFIFQYYEEEERQRGNFPDRFSGHQFPNYSSELNVNALLLGDSALYLCASSFTPELETQYFGPGTRLLVL.

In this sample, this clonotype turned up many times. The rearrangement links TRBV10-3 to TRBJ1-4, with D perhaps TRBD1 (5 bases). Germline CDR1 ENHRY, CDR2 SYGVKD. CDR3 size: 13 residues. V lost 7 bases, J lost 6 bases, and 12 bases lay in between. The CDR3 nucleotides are TGTGCCATCAAGGGGACGGATGATGAAAAACTGTTTTTT. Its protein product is CAIKGTDDEKLFF.

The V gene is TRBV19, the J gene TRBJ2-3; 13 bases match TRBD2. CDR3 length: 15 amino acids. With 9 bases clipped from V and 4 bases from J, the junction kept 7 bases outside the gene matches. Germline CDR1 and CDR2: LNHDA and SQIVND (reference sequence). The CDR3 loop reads CASAGTSGNADTQYF. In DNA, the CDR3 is TGTGCCAGCGCTGGGACTAGCGGGAATGCAGATACGCAGTATTTT. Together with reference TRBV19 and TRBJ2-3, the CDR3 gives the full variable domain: DGGITQSPKYLFRKEGQNVTLSCEQNLNHDAMYWYRQDPGQGLRLIYYSQIVNDFQKGDIAEGYSVSREKKESFPLTVTSAQKNPTAFYLCASAGTSGNADTQYFGPGTRLTVL.

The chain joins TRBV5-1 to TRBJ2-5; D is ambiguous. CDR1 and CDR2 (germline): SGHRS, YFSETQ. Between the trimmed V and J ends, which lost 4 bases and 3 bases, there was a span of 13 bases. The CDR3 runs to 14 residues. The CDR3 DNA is TGCGCCAGCAGCACCGGGTCGTTAAAAGAGACCCAGTACTTC. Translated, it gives CASSTGSLKETQYF. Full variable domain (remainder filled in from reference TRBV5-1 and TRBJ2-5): KAGVTQTPRYLIKTRGQQVTLSCSPISGHRSVSWYQQTPGQGLQFLFEYFSETQRNKGNFPGRFSGRQFSNSRSEMNVSTLELGDSALYLCASSTGSLKETQYFGPGTRLLVL.

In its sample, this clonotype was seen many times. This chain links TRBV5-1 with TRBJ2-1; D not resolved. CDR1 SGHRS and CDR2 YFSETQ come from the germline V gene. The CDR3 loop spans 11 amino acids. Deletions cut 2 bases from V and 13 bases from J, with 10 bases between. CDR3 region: CASSFGAAQFF. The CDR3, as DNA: TGCGCCAGCAGCTTCGGCGCGGCCCAGTTCTTC. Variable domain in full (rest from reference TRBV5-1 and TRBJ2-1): KAGVTQTPRYLIKTRGQQVTLSCSPISGHRSVSWYQQTPGQGLQFLFEYFSETQRNKGNFPGRFSGRQFSNSRSEMNVSTLELGDSALYLCASSFGAAQFFGPGTRLTVL.

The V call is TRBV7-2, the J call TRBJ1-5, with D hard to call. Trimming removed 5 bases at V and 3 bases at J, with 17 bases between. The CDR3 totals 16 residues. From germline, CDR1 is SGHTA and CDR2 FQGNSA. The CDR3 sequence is CASSDAARLNNQPQHF. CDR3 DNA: TGTGCCAGCAGCGATGCCGCTAGGCTGAACAATCAGCCCCAGCATTTT. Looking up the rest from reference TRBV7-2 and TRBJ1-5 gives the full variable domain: GAGVSQSPSNKVTEKGKDVELRCDPISGHTALYWYRQSLGQGLEFLIYFQGNSAPDKSGLPSDRFSAERTGGSVSTLTIQRTQQEDSAVYLCASSDAARLNNQPQHFGDGTRLSIL.